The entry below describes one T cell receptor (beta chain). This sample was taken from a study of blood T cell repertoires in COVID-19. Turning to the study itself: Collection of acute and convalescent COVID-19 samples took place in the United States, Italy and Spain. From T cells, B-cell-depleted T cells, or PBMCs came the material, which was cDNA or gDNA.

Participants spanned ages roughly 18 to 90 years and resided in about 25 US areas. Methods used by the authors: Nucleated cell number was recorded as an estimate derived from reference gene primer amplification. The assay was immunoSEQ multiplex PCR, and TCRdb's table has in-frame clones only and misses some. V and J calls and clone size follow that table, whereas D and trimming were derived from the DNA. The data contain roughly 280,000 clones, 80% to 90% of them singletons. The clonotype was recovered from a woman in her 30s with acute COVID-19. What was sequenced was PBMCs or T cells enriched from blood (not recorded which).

As DNA, the CDR3 is TGTGCCAGCAGTCGATACACAGACAGTCGCTCCTACAATGAGCAGTTCTTC. This encodes CASSRYTDSRSYNEQFF. The rearrangement uses TRBV6-6 and TRBJ2-1, with a possible D match to TRBD1 (5 bases). The germline V gene has CDR1 MNHNY and CDR2 SVGAGI (reference sequence). The V gene lost 5 bases and the J gene lost 0 bases, with 17 bases spanning the gap. This CDR3 is 17 amino acids long.